The 28 T cell receptor beta chains below all came from one sample that was sequenced in a study of OX40 agonist ivuxolimab in advanced cancers. Libraries were built with the immunoSEQ multiplex PCR assay. Drawn from immuneACCESS, this table holds only the in-frame rearrangements with V and J called that TCRdb kept. Clones are partly lost; checked studies trace under half to an unresolved V gene and leave the rest unexplained. This sample has tens of thousands of clones in its table, and more than 85% of those were observed once. The biggest ten clones account for 0.95% to 1.5% of the sample. The source was CD4+ or CD8+ T cells sorted from blood, collected in a trial of the OX40 agonist ivuxolimab. Receptor source: an adult with an advanced solid tumor such as melanoma, head and neck, liver or kidney cancer.

The chain joins TRBV7-8 to TRBJ2-7, with 9 bases lining up with TRBD1. CDR1 SGHVS and CDR2 FQNEAQ come from the germline V gene. Trimming removed 5 bases from V and 6 bases from J; junction bases left unmatched: 8. The CDR3 is 14 residues long. For the CDR3, the DNA is TGTGCCAGCAGCCTACGGACAGGGGAAAGCGAGCAGTACTTC. It yields the protein CASSLRTGESEQYF.

The chain has TRBV7-3 and TRBJ1-1; tentatively, D is TRBD1 (5 bases). Trimming removed 5 bases from V and 1 base from J, with 8 bases in between. Germline CDR1 reads SGHTA; CDR2 reads FQGTGA. The CDR3 sequence is 13 residues long. CDR3 sequence reads: CASSPQGNTEAFF. In nucleotides, the CDR3 is TGTGCCAGCAGCCCCCAGGGGAACACTGAAGCTTTCTTT.

The chain links TRBV18 to TRBJ2-1; 10 bases map to TRBD2. The CDR3 consists of 17 residues. From germline, CDR1 is KGHSH and CDR2 LQKENI. The V gene end was trimmed by 0 bases and the J gene end by 7 bases; junction bases not matched to a gene: 9. CDR3 in amino acids: CASSPPSGGPAANEQFF. Here the CDR3 DNA reads TGTGCCAGCTCACCACCTAGCGGGGGGCCTGCCGCGAATGAGCAGTTCTTC.

This clone was seen a single time. The chain carries TRBV18 and TRBJ2-7, with 9 positions matching TRBD2. CDR3 size: 16 residues. Germline V gene lookup returns CDR1 KGHSH and CDR2 LQKENI. V shed 3 bases, J shed 3 bases, and the junction held 9 bases outside the gene matches. In DNA form, the CDR3 reads TGTGCCAGCTCACCCCCCGGGCTAGCGGGGAACTACGAGCAGTACTTC. It translates to CASSPPGLAGNYEQYF.

The chain joins TRBV18 to TRBJ1-6; possibly TRBD1 for D (5 bases). CDR1 is KGHSH, CDR2 LQKENI, per germline. The CDR3 spans 16 residues. The V gene lost 1 base and the J gene lost 5 bases, with 12 bases spanning the gap. The CDR3 DNA sequence: TGTGCCAGCTCACCACAGGGGCCCCTGGATAATTCACCCCTCCACTTT. Its translation: CASSPQGPLDNSPLHF.

This chain joins TRBV5-1 and TRBJ2-7, with TRBD1 matching 7 bases. V gave up 6 bases and J gave up 3 bases; unmatched junction bases: 12. CDR1 and CDR2 (germline): SGHRS, YFSETQ. The CDR3 is made up of 15 amino acids. This CDR3 is CASTPSTGAGYEQYF. Here the CDR3 DNA reads TGCGCCAGCACCCCAAGTACAGGGGCCGGCTACGAGCAGTACTTC. Looking up the rest from reference TRBV5-1 and TRBJ2-7 gives the full variable domain: KAGVTQTPRYLIKTRGQQVTLSCSPISGHRSVSWYQQTPGQGLQFLFEYFSETQRNKGNFPGRFSGRQFSNSRSEMNVSTLELGDSALYLCASTPSTGAGYEQYFGPGTRLTVT.

This chain connects TRBV16 to TRBJ1-5, with D tentatively TRBD1 (5 bases). Trimming cost V 0 bases and J 4 bases, with 10 bases left between them. This CDR3 spans 15 amino acids. Germline-derived CDR1 and CDR2 are KGHSY and FQNENV. This CDR3 is CASSQSGRANQPQHF. CDR3 DNA: TGTGCCAGCAGCCAATCAGGCAGGGCTAATCAGCCCCAGCATTTT.

V is TRBV7-6 and J is TRBJ2-1; D perhaps matches TRBD2 (6 bases). Per the germline V gene, CDR1 is SGHVS and CDR2 is FNYEAQ. The V and J ends lost 0 bases and 5 bases respectively, with 23 bases between them. CDR3 length equals 19 residues. The CDR3 here is CASSLASPVLRGRHNEQFF. CDR3 in DNA: TGTGCCAGCAGCTTAGCGTCCCCCGTTTTGCGGGGCCGACACAATGAGCAGTTCTTC.

The chain uses TRBV11-2 and TRBJ1-2; no clear D gene. The V and J ends lost 2 bases and 3 bases respectively, with 7 bases between them. The CDR3 is 13 amino acids. CDR1 and CDR2 (germline): SGHAT, FQNNGV. Written as DNA, the CDR3 is TGTGCCAGCAGCTTAACACGGGACTATGGCTACACCTTC. Translated, it gives CASSLTRDYGYTF. Full variable domain (remainder filled in from reference TRBV11-2 and TRBJ1-2): EAGVAQSPRYKIIEKRQSVAFWCNPISGHATLYWYQQILGQGPKLLIQFQNNGVVDDSQLPKDRFSAERLKGVDSTLKIQPAKLEDSAVYLCASSLTRDYGYTFGSGTRLTVV.

This clone was seen just once. This rearrangement joins TRBV7-6 to TRBJ1-1; D remains ambiguous. The CDR3 contains 15 residues. Trimming stripped 1 base from V and 1 base from J, with 10 bases between. Germline CDR1 SGHVS, CDR2 FNYEAQ. The CDR3 loop is CASSLVWGGNTEAFF. CDR3 DNA: TGTGCCAGCAGCTTAGTGTGGGGTGGGAACACTGAAGCTTTCTTT.

The rearrangement links TRBV4-2 to TRBJ2-2; D remains unclear. Trimming stripped 1 base from V and 1 base from J, with 16 bases between. The germline V gene has CDR1 LGHNA and CDR2 YNFKEQ. This CDR3 has 18 amino acids. This chain's CDR3 is CASSQGSNTIKNTGELFF. The CDR3 coding sequence is TGTGCCAGCAGCCAAGGCAGTAACACCATCAAGAACACCGGGGAGCTGTTTTTT.

In this sample, this clone turned up a few times. V usage is TRBV5-5 and J usage is TRBJ1-5; D perhaps matches TRBD1 (5 bases). Germline CDR1 reads SGHKS; CDR2 reads YYEKEE (reference sequence). V was clipped by 2 bases and J by 5 bases, with 11 bases between them. This CDR3 contains 14 residues. CDR3 protein: CASSFLGGDQPQHF. The DNA of the CDR3 is TGTGCCAGCAGCTTTCTTGGGGGGGATCAGCCCCAGCATTTT.

CDR3 in DNA: TGCGCCAGCAGCAAATCCGGGGGCTACACCTTC. Translated, it gives CASSKSGGYTF. The V and J genes are TRBV4-1 and TRBJ1-2, with D uncertain. CDR1 and CDR2 from the germline V gene are MGHRA and YSYEKL. V was cut by 5 bases and J by 8 bases, with 9 bases left in between. CDR3 length equals 11 residues.

This clone was seen a few times. This rearrangement joins TRBV19 to TRBJ1-2; D not certain. Germline V gives CDR1 LNHDA, CDR2 SQIVND (reference sequence). CDR3 length equals 14 residues. V lost 4 bases and J 0 bases, leaving 9 bases between the germline ends. CDR3 protein: CASSTGPSNYGYTF. The CDR3 DNA sequence: TGTGCCAGTAGTACTGGACCGTCTAACTATGGCTACACCTTC.

The chain carries TRBV5-1 and TRBJ1-2; D gene ambiguous. The CDR3 is 15 residues long. Germline V lookup: CDR1 SGHRS, CDR2 YFSETQ. The ends were cut back, 0 bases at V and 6 bases at J, with 15 bases in the middle. The CDR3 DNA reads as TGCGCCAGCAGCTTGGTTGGGGAATTGGAGGATGGCTACACCTTC. Amino acid sequence: CASSLVGELEDGYTF.

CDR3 residues: CASRYGQGIRGNTEAFF. The CDR3 DNA follows: TGTGCCAGCAGGTACGGACAGGGAATTCGGGGGAACACTGAAGCTTTCTTT. V gene TRBV5-5 combines with J gene TRBJ1-1; TRBD1 aligns across 8 bases. V was pared by 5 bases and J by 1 base, with 13 bases of the junction left unmatched. The germline V gene encodes CDR1 SGHKS and CDR2 YYEKEE (reference sequence). The CDR3 loop spans 17 amino acids.

V gene TRBV19 combines with J gene TRBJ1-2; D unclear. Deletions cut 7 bases from V and 0 bases from J, with 6 bases between. Germline V CDR1 and CDR2: LNHDA, SQIVND (reference sequence). The CDR3 totals 12 residues. The CDR3, as DNA: TGTGCCAGTACTAGTACTAACTATGGCTACACCTTC. Its translation: CASTSTNYGYTF.

The chain recombines TRBV6-6 with TRBJ1-2; 10 bases map to TRBD1. The germline CDR1 and CDR2 sequences are MNHNY and SVGAGI (reference sequence). This CDR3 has 15 amino acids. The ends lost 8 bases at V and 2 bases at J; junction bases unmatched: 8. In DNA, the CDR3 is TGTGCCAGCCAGGCTACGGGACAGGGGAACTATGGCTACACCTTC. It yields the protein CASQATGQGNYGYTF.

The chain employs TRBV25-1 and TRBJ2-2, with D perhaps matching TRBD1 or TRBD2 (5 bases each). This CDR3 spans 16 amino acids. V lost 1 base to trimming and J lost 6 bases, with 15 bases between them. The germline CDR1 and CDR2 sequences are MGHDK and SYGVNS. The CDR3 here is CASSESPGTLPGELFF. Written as DNA, the CDR3 is TGTGCCAGCAGTGAATCCCCTGGGACCCTTCCCGGGGAGCTGTTTTTT.

V and J are TRBV5-8 and TRBJ1-1, with a tentative D call TRBD1 (5 bases). CDR3 length: 18 residues. Germline V lookup: CDR1 SGHTS, CDR2 YDEGEE. Trimming took 0 bases from V and 1 from J, leaving 19 bases between them. This CDR3 reads CASSLVRWLSGTNTEAFF. CDR3 nucleotides: TGTGCCAGCAGCTTGGTTCGGTGGCTTTCAGGGACGAACACTGAAGCTTTCTTT.

This chain uses TRBV4-1 with TRBJ2-1, with D perhaps matching TRBD1 or TRBD2 (6 bases each). Germline lookup yields CDR1 MGHRA and CDR2 YSYEKL. The CDR3 runs to 14 residues. With 0 bases removed from V and 8 bases from J, the gap between germline ends came to 11 bases. CDR3 nucleotides: TGCGCCAGCAGCCAAGAGCTAAGGGGGGATGAGCAGTTCTTC. Its translation is CASSQELRGDEQFF.

The chain combines TRBV5-4 with TRBJ1-1; no definite D call. CDR1 is SGHNT, CDR2 YYREEE, per germline (reference sequence). The V end lost 5 bases, the J end lost 0 bases, and 11 bases lay between the germline ends. This CDR3 has 14 amino acids. In DNA, the CDR3 is TGTGCCAGCAGAAAAGACACCTTGAACACTGAAGCTTTCTTT. Protein sequence: CASRKDTLNTEAFF.

The chain joins TRBV7-9 to TRBJ2-2, with 8 nucleotides matching TRBD2. J lost 4 bases, V lost 4 bases, and 14 bases had no gene match. Germline-derived CDR1 and CDR2 are SEHNR and FQNEAQ (reference sequence). The CDR3 runs to 18 residues. The CDR3 coding sequence is TGTGCCAGCAGCTCCGGGGGGCGTAGCGGGGAGATCACCGGGGAGCTGTTTTTT. This translates into CASSSGGRSGEITGELFF.

A single count supports this clone. The rearrangement joins TRBV15 to TRBJ2-3; possible D gene TRBD2, 6 bases. The CDR3 extends over 14 amino acids. CDR1 is LNHNV, CDR2 YYDKDF, per germline (reference sequence). V was clipped by 5 bases and J by 10 bases, with 19 bases between them. The CDR3 nucleotides are TGTGCCACCAGCGGAGGGACCGCTAAGGGTCCGCAGTATTTT. Protein: CATSGGTAKGPQYF.

The chain uses TRBV11-3 and TRBJ2-3, with D maybe TRBD2 (6 bases). The germline V gene has CDR1 SGHNT and CDR2 YENEEA. Trimming took off 3 bases at V and 4 bases at J, with 8 bases between the two ends. The CDR3 contains 13 residues. CDR3 sequence reads: CASSFTSPDTQYF. As DNA, the CDR3 is TGTGCCAGCAGCTTTACTAGCCCAGATACGCAGTATTTT. Using reference TRBV11-3 and TRBJ2-3 for the parts outside the CDR3, the full variable domain is EAGVVQSPRYKIIEKKQPVAFWCNPISGHNTLYWYLQNLGQGPELLIRYENEEAVDDSQLPKDRFSAERLKGVDSTLKIQPAELGDSAVYLCASSFTSPDTQYFGPGTRLTVL.

The genes are TRBV2 and TRBJ2-5; D remains unclear. CDR3 length: 13 amino acids. V was trimmed by 4 bases and J by 2 bases, leaving 8 bases between them. The germline gives CDR1 SNHLY, CDR2 FYNNEI. The CDR3 DNA follows: TGTGCCAGCAGTGGTTCGAGACAAGAGACCCAGTACTTC. Residues: CASSGSRQETQYF.

The chain is built from TRBV10-2 and TRBJ1-1; 8 bases fit TRBD1. This CDR3 is 15 amino acids long. CDR1 WSHSY and CDR2 SAAADI come from the germline V gene. Losses at the gene ends were 6 bases for V and 2 bases for J; bases not matched to a gene: 8. The CDR3 nucleotides read TGCGCCAGCAGAAAGACAGGGGACTTAAACACTGAAGCTTTCTTT. Translation gives CASRKTGDLNTEAFF.

The table lists this clone with a count of one. The chain joins TRBV5-4 to TRBJ2-1, with D possibly TRBD1 on 6 matching bases. V dropped 4 bases and J dropped 0 bases, with 14 bases sitting between them. The V gene's germline CDR1 is SGHNT and CDR2 YYREEE (reference sequence). This CDR3 region has 16 residues. CDR3 amino acids: CASSRGQLSSYNEQFF. For the CDR3, the DNA is TGTGCCAGCAGCCGAGGACAGTTAAGCTCCTACAATGAGCAGTTCTTC.